The following is a TCR beta chain sequence with its context. What antigen it recognizes has not been identified. Per-base qualities were not stored, and no clone one base away is much larger. The record originates from a study of blood T cell repertoires in COVID-19 (dated by TCRdb to 2019 to 2021). Notes on the research overall: Collaborator samples came from the United States, Italy and Spain and covered acute and convalescent phases of COVID-19. The material from the prospective study consisted of cDNA or gDNA derived from T cells, B-cell-depleted T cells, or PBMCs. Deeply sampled blood TCRbeta repertoires from subjects exposed to, actively infected with, or recovered from COVID-19 were included in the dataset. A freely available public database, intended as a resource for researchers studying the immune response to SARS-CoV-2, is where the repertoires were released. Samples came from the ongoing ImmuneRACE study (first 160 participants) plus 1,254 subjects from 6 global collaborators. Nearly every sample came with metadata listing a de-identified subject ID, COVID-19 status, age in years and sex. Where available, HLA class I and class II types were taken from metadata supplied by the sample provider and were not determined by assay-based typing. Broader findings and caveats from the paper: The quantity of clinical and demographic metadata differed by source and by participant and was supplied without curation.

The immunoSEQ Assay, a bias-controlled multiplex PCR, was used to amplify TCRbeta CDR3 regions from genomic DNA. The authors' pipeline ran thus. Within the assay, amplification of reference gene primers was used to estimate how many nucleated cells each sample contained. To quantify the absolute abundance of each unique TCRbeta CDR3 rearrangement, sequence reads were collapsed and filtered. Productive Simpson clonality was computed per sample as the square root of Simpson's diversity index over productive rearrangements. TCRdb took this table from immuneACCESS and kept in-frame rearrangements with V and J called. Such tables lack part of the clones; where checked against another copy, unresolved V genes explain under half of the gap, and the rest is unexplained. V, J and clone size reflect that table, while D and trimming were determined from the DNA. The sample table shows about 120,000 clones, and around 86% are seen once. The ten largest clones take up approximately 12% of the sample.

Collaborating institutions collected whole blood in K2EDTA tubes following their own protocols. For TCRbeta analysis, collaborators shipped samples in one of three forms: frozen whole blood, isolated PBMCs, or DNA extracted from either of those sample types. CDR3 length: 14 amino acids, cysteine to phenylalanine. Of the read, only the CDR3 DNA is kept; its 42 bases are in frame from base 1. The germline V and J ends show losses of 4 bases and 8 bases respectively, and no gene match explains 7 bases of the junction. Based on the germline V gene, the CDR1 and CDR2 sequences are SQVTM and ANQGSEA. Material: peripheral blood. The receptor was derived from a man aged 55 to 70 with acute or convalescent COVID-19. The chain couples TRBV29-1 to TRBJ2-1, and 11 junction bases match TRBD1. The nucleotide sequence is given as TGCAGCGTTGTAGGAGGACAGGGGGCCGATGAGCAGTTCTTC. Its translation is CSVVGGQGADEQFF.